This TCR beta chain came from a study of control samples from healthy donors and cancer patients (TCRdb year 2020). CDR3 length: 13 amino acids, cysteine to phenylalanine. Just CDR3 DNA is preserved here, 39 bases in frame from base 1. At the junction V is shortened by 3 bases and J by 7 bases, with 12 bases in between. In the case of this clone: It has no known antigen specificity. Per-nucleotide qualities are absent, and no much larger clonotype sits a single base away.

Receptors were amplified or captured by the immunoSEQ multiplex PCR assay. Not all clones reach the TCRdb copy of this immuneACCESS table, which keeps in-frame sequences only. Checked studies attribute under half of the gap to unresolved V genes and leave the rest unexplained. The sample yields 110,000 or so clones; approximately 83% were counted once. Roughly 13% of the sample rests with the top ten. This chain is built from TRBV12-3 or TRBV12-4 and TRBJ1-2; the D gene assignment is ambiguous. Input material: blood. This receptor was identified in a woman aged 45-65 years in good health. The CDR3 here reads CASSFKGYGGYTF. The DNA sequence is as follows: TGTGCCAGCAGTTTTAAAGGGTATGGTGGCTACACCTTC.